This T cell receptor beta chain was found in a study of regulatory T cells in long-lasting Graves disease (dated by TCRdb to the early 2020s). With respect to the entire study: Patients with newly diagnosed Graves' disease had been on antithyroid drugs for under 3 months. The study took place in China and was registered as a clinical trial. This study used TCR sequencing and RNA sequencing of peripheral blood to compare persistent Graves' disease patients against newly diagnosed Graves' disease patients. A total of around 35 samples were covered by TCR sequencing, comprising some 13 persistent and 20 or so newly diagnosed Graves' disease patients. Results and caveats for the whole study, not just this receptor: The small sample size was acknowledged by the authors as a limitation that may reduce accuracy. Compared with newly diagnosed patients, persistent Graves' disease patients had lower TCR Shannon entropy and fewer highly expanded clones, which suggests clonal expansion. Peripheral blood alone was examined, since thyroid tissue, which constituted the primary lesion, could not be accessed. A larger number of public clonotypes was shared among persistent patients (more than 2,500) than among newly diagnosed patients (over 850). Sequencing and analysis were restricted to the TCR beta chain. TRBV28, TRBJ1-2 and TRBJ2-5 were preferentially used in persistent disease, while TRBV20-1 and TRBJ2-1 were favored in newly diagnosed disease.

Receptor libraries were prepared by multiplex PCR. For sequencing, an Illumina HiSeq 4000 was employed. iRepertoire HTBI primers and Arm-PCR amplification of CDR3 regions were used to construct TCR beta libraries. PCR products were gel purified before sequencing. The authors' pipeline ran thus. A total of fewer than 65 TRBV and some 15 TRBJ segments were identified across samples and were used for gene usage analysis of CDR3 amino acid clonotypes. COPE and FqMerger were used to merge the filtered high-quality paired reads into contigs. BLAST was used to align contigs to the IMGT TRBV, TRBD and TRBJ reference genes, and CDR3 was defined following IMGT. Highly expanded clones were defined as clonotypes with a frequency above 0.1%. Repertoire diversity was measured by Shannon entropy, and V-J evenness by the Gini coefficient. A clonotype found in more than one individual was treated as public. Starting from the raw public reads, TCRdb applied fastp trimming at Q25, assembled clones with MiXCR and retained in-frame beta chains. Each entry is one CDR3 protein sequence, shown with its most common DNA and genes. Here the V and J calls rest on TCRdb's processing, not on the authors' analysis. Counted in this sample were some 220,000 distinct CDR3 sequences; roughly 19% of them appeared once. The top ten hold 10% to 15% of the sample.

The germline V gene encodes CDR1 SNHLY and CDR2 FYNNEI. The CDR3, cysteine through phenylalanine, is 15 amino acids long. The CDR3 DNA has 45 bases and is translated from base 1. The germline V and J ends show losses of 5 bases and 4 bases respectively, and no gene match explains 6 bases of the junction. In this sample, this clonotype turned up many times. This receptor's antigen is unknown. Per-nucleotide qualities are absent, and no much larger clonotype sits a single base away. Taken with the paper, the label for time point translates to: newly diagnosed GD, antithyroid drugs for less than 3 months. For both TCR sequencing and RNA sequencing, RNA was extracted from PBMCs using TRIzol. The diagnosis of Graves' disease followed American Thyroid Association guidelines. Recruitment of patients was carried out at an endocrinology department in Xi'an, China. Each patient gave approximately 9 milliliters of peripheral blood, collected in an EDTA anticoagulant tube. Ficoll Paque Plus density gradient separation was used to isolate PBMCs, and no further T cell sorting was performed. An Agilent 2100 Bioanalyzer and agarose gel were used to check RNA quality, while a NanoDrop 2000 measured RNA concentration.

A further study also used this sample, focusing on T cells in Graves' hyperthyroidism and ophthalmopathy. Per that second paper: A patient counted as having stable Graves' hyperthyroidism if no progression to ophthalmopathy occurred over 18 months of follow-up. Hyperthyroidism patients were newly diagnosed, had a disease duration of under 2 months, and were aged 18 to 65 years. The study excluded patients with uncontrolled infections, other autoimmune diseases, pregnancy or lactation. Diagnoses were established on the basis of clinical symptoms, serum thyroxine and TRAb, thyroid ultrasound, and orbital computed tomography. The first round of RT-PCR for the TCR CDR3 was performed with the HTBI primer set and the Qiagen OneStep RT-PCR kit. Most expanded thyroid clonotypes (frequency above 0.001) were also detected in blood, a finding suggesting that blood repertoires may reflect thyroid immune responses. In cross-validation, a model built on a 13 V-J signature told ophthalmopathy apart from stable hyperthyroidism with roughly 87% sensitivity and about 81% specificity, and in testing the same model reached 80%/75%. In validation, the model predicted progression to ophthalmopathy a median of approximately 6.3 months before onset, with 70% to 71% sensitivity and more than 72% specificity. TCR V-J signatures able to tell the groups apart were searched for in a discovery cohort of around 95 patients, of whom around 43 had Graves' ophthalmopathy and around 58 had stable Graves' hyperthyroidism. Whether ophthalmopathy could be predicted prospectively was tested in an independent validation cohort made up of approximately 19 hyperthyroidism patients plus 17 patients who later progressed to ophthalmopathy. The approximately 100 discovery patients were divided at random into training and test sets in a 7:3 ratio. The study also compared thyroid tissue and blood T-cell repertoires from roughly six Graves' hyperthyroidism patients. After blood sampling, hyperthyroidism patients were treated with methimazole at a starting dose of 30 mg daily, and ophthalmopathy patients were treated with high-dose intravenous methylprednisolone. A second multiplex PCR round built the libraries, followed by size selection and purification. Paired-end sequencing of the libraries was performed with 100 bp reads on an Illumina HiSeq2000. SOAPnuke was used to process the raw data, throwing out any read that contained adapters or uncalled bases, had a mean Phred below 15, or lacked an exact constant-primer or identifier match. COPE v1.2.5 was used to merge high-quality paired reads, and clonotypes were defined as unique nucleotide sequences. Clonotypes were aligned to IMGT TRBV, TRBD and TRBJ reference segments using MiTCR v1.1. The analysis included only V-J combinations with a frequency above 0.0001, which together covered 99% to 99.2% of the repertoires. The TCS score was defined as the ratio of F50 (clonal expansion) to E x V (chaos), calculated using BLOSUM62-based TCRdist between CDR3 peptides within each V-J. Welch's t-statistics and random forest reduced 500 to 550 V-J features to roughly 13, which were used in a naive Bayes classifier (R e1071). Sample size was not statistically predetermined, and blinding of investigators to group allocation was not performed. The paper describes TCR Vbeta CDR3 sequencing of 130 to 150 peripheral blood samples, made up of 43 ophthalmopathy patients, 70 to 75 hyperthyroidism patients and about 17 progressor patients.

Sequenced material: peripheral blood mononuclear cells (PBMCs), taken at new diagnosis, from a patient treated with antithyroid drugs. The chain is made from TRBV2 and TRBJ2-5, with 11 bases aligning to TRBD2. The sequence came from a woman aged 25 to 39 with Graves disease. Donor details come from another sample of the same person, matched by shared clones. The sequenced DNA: TGTGCCAGCAGTAGGGGCCTAGCGGGAGGAGAGACCCAGTACTTC. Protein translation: CASSRGLAGGETQYF. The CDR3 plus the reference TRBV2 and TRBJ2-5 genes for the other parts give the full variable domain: EPEVTQTPSHQVTQMGQEVILRCVPISNHLYFYWYRQILGQKVEFLVSFYNNEISEKSEIFDDQFSVERPDGSNFTLKIRSTKLEDSAMYFCASSRGLAGGETQYFGPGTRLLVL.